The subject of this entry is one TCR beta chain. Its antigen remains unknown. The sample is drawn from a study of vaccination effects on CD4 cells after COVID-19. Whole-study results and caveats: Clones arising from infection and from vaccination showed marked clonal contraction late after vaccination.

J was trimmed by 2 bases and V by 4 bases; bases with no gene match: 7. Germline CDR1 and CDR2: SGHVS and FQNEAQ. The CDR3 sequence is 16 residues long. Data came from immunoSEQ multiplex PCR; TCRdb stores just in-frame clones and leaves some out. This sample has nearly 35,000 clones, with around four fifths found just once. The ViraFEST assay expanded antigen-specific CD4+ T cells with viral peptide pools before sequencing. When less than 13 days of culture had elapsed, CD4+ T cells were isolated. Among the vaccine recipients, none had a prior SARS-CoV-2 infection, and nucleocapsid antibodies were negative. Wells of around 2.2 million PBMC each were grown with approximately 10 IU/ml IL-2 and approximately 10 ug/ml peptides. The authors exchanged half the medium for IL-2 medium on days 3 and 7.

V gene TRBV7-8 combines with J gene TRBJ1-4; 7 bases map to TRBD1. The TCR originated in a human donor who received a COVID-19 vaccine. Sequences were derived from CD4+ T cells from PBMCs cultured with HCoV-OC43 spike peptides, sampled before COVID-19 vaccination. Subset defined: HCoV-OC43 spike overlapping peptide pool stimulation. In nucleotides, the CDR3 is TGTGCCAGCAGCTCCTTGAACAGGGGCACTAATGAAAAACTGTTTTTT. Its protein product is CASSSLNRGTNEKLFF.